This TCR beta chain was identified during a study of T cells in localized non-small cell lung cancer. The germline V gene encodes CDR1 MNHNY and CDR2 SVGAGI (reference sequence). CDR3 length equals 11 residues. V was cut by 7 bases and J by 4 bases, with 8 bases left in between. Study-wide results and limits: When the top 100 tumor clones were examined, a median approximately 59 of them also appeared in the adjacent lung, which was paired and uninvolved.

In regard to this clone: What it binds is unknown.

This table comes from immunoSEQ multiplex PCR, and its TCRdb copy is limited to in-frame clones, with some not included. The table includes under 40,000 clones, about nine tenths detected once. V gene TRBV6-6 combines with J gene TRBJ2-7; D is ambiguous. The sequences come from peripheral blood, collected before any cancer treatment. The clonotype comes from a male donor aged 60 or older with stage III lung adenocarcinoma. CDR3 sequence reads: CASMGFYEQYF. The CDR3 coding sequence is TGTGCCAGCATGGGGTTTTACGAGCAGTACTTC.